This T cell receptor (beta chain) was identified in a study of shared clonotypes between healthy human individuals. The donors were adults (healthy and HIV-negative) with no recent acute infections or vaccinations. The CDR3 runs 13 residues. Trimming removed 3 bases from V and 13 bases from J, with 16 bases in between. Germline CDR1 reads SGHVS; CDR2 reads FNYEAQ. Generated by immunoSEQ multiplex PCR, the TCRdb table keeps only in-frame clones and is missing some. This table holds approximately 2,300,000 clones, under 95% found once. This clonotype was sampled from a man younger than 35 in good health. Some clones in this sample may be carry-over from other donors' samples. This chain uses TRBV7-6 with TRBJ2-1, with D tentatively TRBD2 (5 bases). The source material was naive CD4+ T cells from PBMCs. Subset reported: CD45RA+ positively selected. The CDR3 region is CASSLRSGEGQFF. The DNA of the CDR3 is TGTGCCAGCAGCTTGAGGAGCGGAGAGGGTCAGTTCTTC.